This T cell receptor beta chain was profiled in a study of HIV-infected patients and healthy controls. Study-wide context: The CD4:CD8 ratio increased slightly in early therapy, but CD8 counts showed no consistent change.

The repertoire came from unfractionated whole blood and reflected all unsorted peripheral T cells. Donors were HIV-infected adults who had not yet started antiretroviral therapy but were about to begin. The table lists this clonotype with many counts. The CDR3 loop spans 14 amino acids. V lost 4 bases to trimming and J lost 3 bases; unmatched junction nucleotides: 5. Germline V CDR1 and CDR2: LGHNA, YSLEER. Alpha and beta constant-region primers primed reverse transcription of around 0.5 ug RNA. Separate chain-specific third strand synthesis with multiplexing indices produced the alpha and beta libraries. One primer pair amplified all rearrangements per chain; each cDNA got molecular barcodes. Second strand DNA was synthesized using a primer at the SP2 site. TCRdb fed the 5' RACE reads into MiXCR, producing one record per CDR3 protein. This sample yields some 10,000 distinct CDR3 sequences, of which roughly 7% are seen a single time; under 40% belongs to the top ten.

This receptor was taken from an adult with HIV infection. The chain carries TRBV4-3 and TRBJ2-7, with 8 bases fitting TRBD1. The sequenced sample was blood, obtained before antiretroviral therapy. The CDR3, as DNA: TGCGCCAGCAGCCCCGGGACAGGCGACTACGAGCAGTACTTC. Translated, it gives CASSPGTGDYEQYF.